The 30 T cell receptor beta chains reported below all come from one sample, sequenced in a study of blood T cells in healthy people across ages. A second about 7 to 11 cycle PCR used barcoded and J-beta primers. Each CDR3 protein gets one entry after TCRdb re-called the 5' RACE reads with MiXCR. The sample contains 1.5 million to 1.9 million distinct CDR3 sequences, approximately 43% of which appear only once. The sequencing sample was made of blood. Receptor source: a woman in her late teens or twenties in good health.

This clonotype was seen a few times. CDR3 in DNA: TGCAGCGTGAGACAGCGATATGGGAACGAGCAGTACTTC. The encoded protein is CSVRQRYGNEQYF. The chain joins TRBV29-1 to TRBJ2-7, with D maybe TRBD1 (5 bases). V was cut by 6 bases and J by 5 bases, with 17 bases left in between. The CDR3 spans 13 residues. CDR1 is SQVTM, CDR2 ANQGSEA, per germline.

This clonotype has just a few counts. The chain is built from TRBV15 and TRBJ1-5; D possibly corresponds to TRBD1 (5 bases). V was cut by 4 bases and J by 2 bases, with 6 bases left in between. CDR1 LNHNV and CDR2 YYDKDF come from the germline V gene (reference sequence). The CDR3 covers 13 residues. The CDR3 loop is CATSTRGNQPQHF. As DNA, the CDR3 is TGTGCCACCAGCACCAGGGGCAATCAGCCCCAGCATTTT.

The V call is TRBV6-2 or TRBV6-3, the J call TRBJ2-1, with D possibly TRBD1 on 6 matching bases. This CDR3 contains 15 residues. V was shortened by 2 bases and J by 6 bases, with 14 bases between the two germline ends. From germline, CDR1 is MNHEY and CDR2 SVGEGT. The CDR3 DNA follows: TGTGCCAGCAGTTACGTGGCAGGGGATAGCAATGAGCAGTTCTTC. It is translated as CASSYVAGDSNEQFF.

This clonotype was seen more than once but under ten times. The V and J genes are TRBV29-1 and TRBJ2-3; possibly TRBD2 for D (5 bases). V was clipped by 6 bases and J by 0 bases, with 10 bases between them. From germline, CDR1 is SQVTM and CDR2 ANQGSEA. This CDR3 has 13 amino acids. The CDR3 spells CSVGLYSTDTQYF. CDR3 bases: TGCAGCGTAGGACTGTACAGCACAGATACGCAGTATTTT.

This rearrangement joins TRBV10-3 to TRBJ2-5; D call uncertain. Germline CDR1 and CDR2: ENHRY and SYGVKD. V was cut by 2 bases and J by 5 bases, with 12 bases left in between. CDR3 length equals 14 residues. CDR3 DNA sequence: TGTGCCATCAGTGAGATTTCCATGAAGGAGACCCAGTACTTC. Its protein product is CAISEISMKETQYF.

On this clonotype: Mismatch with germline at one junction end may stem from a read error. The V and J genes are TRBV20-1 and TRBJ1-6, with 7 nucleotides matching TRBD1. Germline CDR1 DFQATT, CDR2 SNEGSKA (reference sequence). The CDR3 consists of 13 residues. CDR3: CSARRDSDSPLYF. CDR3 bases: TGCAGTGCTAGGAGGGACAGCGATTCACCCCTCTACTTT.

In the case of this clonotype: One end of the junction does not line up with germline, which may come from a read error. The gene calls are TRBV12-3 or TRBV12-4 and TRBJ1-2; no clear D. CDR3 size: 13 residues. CDR3 DNA: TGTGCCAGCAGTTTCTGGGGTACGCGAGGCTACATCTTC. It codes for CASSFWGTRGYIF.

The chain carries TRBV4-3 and TRBJ2-7; 9 nucleotides align to TRBD1. Per germline, CDR1 LGHNA and CDR2 YSLEER. Losses at the gene ends were 0 bases for V and 0 bases for J; bases not matched to a gene: 3. CDR3 length: 16 amino acids. The CDR3 sequence is CASSQETGGVSYEQYF. The CDR3 DNA sequence: TGCGCCAGCAGCCAAGAGACAGGGGGGGTCTCCTACGAGCAGTACTTC.

About this clonotype itself: One end of the junction does not line up with germline, which may come from a read error. The V and J genes are TRBV7-6 and TRBJ2-1; 7 bases are a match to TRBD2. The germline CDR1 and CDR2 sequences are SGHVS and FNYEAQ. The CDR3 is made up of 17 amino acids. DNA for the CDR3: TGTGCCAGCAGCCGCGCTCCCGGGACTAACTCCCACAATGAGCAGTTCTTC. This translates into CASSRAPGTNSHNEQFF.

With regard to this clonotype: A junction boundary mismatches the germline segment, possibly from a read error. The chain couples TRBV27 to TRBJ2-2; the match to TRBD2 covers 7 bases. There are 15 residues in the CDR3. Germline values: CDR1 MNHEY, CDR2 SMNVEV (reference sequence). CDR3 amino acids: CASRPLGEGTGELFF. CDR3 nucleotides: TGTGCTAGCAGACCCCTCGGGGAGGGCACCGGGGAGCTGTTTTTT.

About this clonotype itself: A much more abundant neighbour one base away suggests this may be a read error. The genes are TRBV20-1 and TRBJ1-2, with D possibly TRBD1 on 6 matching bases. Germline-derived CDR1 and CDR2 are DFQATT and SNEGSKA (reference sequence). The CDR3 has 13 amino acids. The V gene lost 1 base and the J gene lost 3 bases, with 9 bases spanning the gap. The CDR3 DNA reads as TGCAGTGCTAGAGTAAGGACAGACTATGGCTACACCTTC. Amino acid sequence: CSARVRTDYGYTF.

The rearrangement joins TRBV3-1 to TRBJ2-5; D is undetermined. The CDR3 loop spans 15 amino acids. Trimming removed 0 bases from V and 2 bases from J, with 10 bases in between. CDR1 is LGHDT and CDR2 is YNNKEL in the germline V gene (reference sequence). CDR3 sequence: CASSQDQGLQETQYF. The CDR3 DNA sequence: TGTGCCAGCAGCCAAGATCAAGGATTACAAGAGACCCAGTACTTC.

This clonotype was found a few times. The chain uses TRBV20-1 and TRBJ2-3, with 8 bases fitting TRBD2. This CDR3 is 15 amino acids long. Germline V gene sequence: CDR1 DFQATT, CDR2 SNEGSKA (reference sequence). V lost 3 bases and J lost 4; bases outside the gene matches: 9. The CDR3 reads CSARTPSGGADTQYF. CDR3 in DNA: TGCAGTGCTAGGACCCCGAGCGGGGGTGCAGATACGCAGTATTTT.

The V gene is TRBV7-9, the J gene TRBJ2-5; D is possibly TRBD1 (6 bases). In germline, CDR1 is SEHNR, CDR2 FQNEAQ (reference sequence). The CDR3 extends over 15 amino acids. V lost 3 bases, J lost 2 bases, and 13 bases lay in between. The CDR3 region is CASSFVGTSQETQYF. In DNA, the CDR3 is TGTGCCAGCAGCTTCGTGGGGACAAGTCAAGAGACCCAGTACTTC. Drawing the rest from reference TRBV7-9 and TRBJ2-5, the complete variable domain is DTGVSQNPRHKITKRGQNVTFRCDPISEHNRLYWYRQTLGQGPEFLTYFQNEAQLEKSRLLSDRFSAERPKGSFSTLEIQRTEQGDSAMYLCASSFVGTSQETQYFGPGTRLLVL.

V usage is TRBV9 and J usage is TRBJ2-1, with D perhaps matching TRBD2 (6 bases). V was cut by 3 bases and J by 5 bases, with 12 bases left in between. The CDR3 contains 14 residues. Germline CDR1 is SGDLS and CDR2 is YYNGEE. CDR3 sequence: CASSARAGNNEQFF. CDR3 nucleotide sequence: TGTGCCAGCAGCGCCCGGGCGGGGAACAATGAGCAGTTCTTC.

CDR3 DNA sequence: TGTGCCAGCAGCTTAGGTTCAGGGAAGGTCATTGAAGCTTTCTTT. It yields the protein CASSLGSGKVIEAFF. The rearrangement uses TRBV11-2 and TRBJ1-1; D might be TRBD1 (5 bases). The germline V and J ends were trimmed by 1 base and 7 bases, with 16 bases remaining between them. Germline V lookup: CDR1 SGHAT, CDR2 FQNNGV. This CDR3 spans 15 amino acids. The full variable domain, rest sourced from reference TRBV11-2 and TRBJ1-1, is EAGVAQSPRYKIIEKRQSVAFWCNPISGHATLYWYQQILGQGPKLLIQFQNNGVVDDSQLPKDRFSAERLKGVDSTLKIQPAKLEDSAVYLCASSLGSGKVIEAFFGQGTRLTVV.

This clonotype was seen only a few times. The V gene is TRBV6-2 or TRBV6-3, the J gene TRBJ2-1; the match to TRBD2 covers 7 bases. CDR1 MNHEY and CDR2 SVGEGT come from the germline V gene. The CDR3 is 17 amino acids. The trim removed 2 bases at V and 0 bases at J, leaving 7 bases unmatched. The CDR3 nucleotides are TGTGCCAGCAGTTACCGCGTGGGGAGGGCCTCCTACAATGAGCAGTTCTTC. Translation gives CASSYRVGRASYNEQFF.

This clonotype was found once. The junction departs from germline at one end; a sequencing error may be responsible. The genes are TRBV20-1 and TRBJ2-6, with D perhaps given as TRBD1 or TRBD2 (5 bases each). The CDR3 consists of 14 residues. Per germline, CDR1 DFQATT and CDR2 SNEGSKA (reference sequence). CDR3 sequence: CSARRVTGANALTF. The CDR3 DNA is TGCAGTGCTAGGAGGGTTACTGGGGCCAACGCCCTGACTTTC.

The rearrangement links TRBV20-1 to TRBJ2-4; D perhaps matches TRBD2 (5 bases). The DNA matches TRBJ2-5 better at its end, which makes the J call doubtful. Germline CDR1 DFQATT, CDR2 SNEGSKA (reference sequence). The CDR3 extends over 15 amino acids. CDR3 nucleotides: TGCAGTGCTGGCCTGACTGGGAGAGGACAAGAGACCCAGTACTTC. Its translation: CSAGLTGRGQETQYF.

There are a few counts of this clonotype. The CDR3 here is CASSRQGFSEAFF. CDR3 DNA sequence: TGTGCCAGCAGTCGACAGGGGTTTTCTGAAGCTTTCTTT. This chain uses TRBV25-1 with TRBJ1-1, with 8 bases identical to TRBD1. Germline-derived CDR1 and CDR2 are MGHDK and SYGVNS. The CDR3 loop spans 13 amino acids. V lost 5 bases, J lost 6 bases, and 5 bases stayed unmatched.

This clonotype was detected a few times. V and J are TRBV12-3 or TRBV12-4 and TRBJ2-7; D gene uncertain. V was pared by 5 bases and J by 0 bases, with 8 bases between. CDR3 length: 13 residues. This CDR3 reads CASSVAFSYEQYF. CDR3 bases: TGTGCCAGCAGTGTCGCTTTCTCCTACGAGCAGTACTTC.

This clonotype was found a few times. This chain joins TRBV5-6 and TRBJ1-2; a weak D match, TRBD1 (6 bases). The CDR3 covers 14 residues. V was pared by 4 bases and J by 4 bases, with 14 bases between. Germline CDR1 and CDR2: SGHDT and YYEEEE. The CDR3 sequence is CASSPAGQPYGYTF. CDR3 in DNA: TGTGCCAGCAGCCCTGCCGGACAGCCCTATGGCTACACCTTC.

This clonotype was counted between two and nine times. The chain recombines TRBV28 with TRBJ1-2, with 7 bases that match TRBD1. V dropped 5 bases and J dropped 7; count of bases not matched to a gene: 13. The CDR3 is 15 residues long. Germline loops: CDR1 MDHEN, CDR2 SYDVKM. The CDR3 protein is CASSLPTGVPAGYTF. The CDR3 DNA sequence: TGTGCCAGCAGTCTGCCTACAGGGGTCCCGGCTGGCTACACCTTC.

This rearrangement joins TRBV15 to TRBJ2-3; D is unclear. This CDR3 comprises 12 residues. V lost 1 base and J 11 bases, leaving 10 bases between the germline ends. Germline loops: CDR1 LNHNV, CDR2 YYDKDF (reference sequence). The CDR3 loop is CATSRAQNVQYF. As DNA, the CDR3 is TGTGCCACCAGCAGAGCCCAAAACGTGCAGTATTTT.

The V gene is TRBV12-3 or TRBV12-4, the J gene TRBJ1-2, with a weak D call TRBD1 (6 bases). Trimming pared 8 bases from V and 4 bases from J, leaving 14 bases between. The CDR3 runs 13 residues. CDR3 in DNA: TGTGCCAGCCACGGACAGCTCTTCTATGGCTACACCTTC. This codes for CASHGQLFYGYTF.

This clonotype was seen once. The chain recombines TRBV28 with TRBJ1-2; TRBD1 is a possible D gene (5 bases). This CDR3 spans 13 amino acids. Germline values: CDR1 MDHEN, CDR2 SYDVKM. V gave up 6 bases and J gave up 6 bases, with 14 bases separating them. The CDR3: CASRERGIDGYTF. CDR3 coding DNA: TGTGCCAGCAGAGAGAGGGGTATCGATGGCTACACCTTC.

This clonotype was picked up a small number of times. The CDR3 DNA sequence: TGTGCCAGCTCACCATCCGGGACACGCAATCAGCCCCAGCATTTT. This sequence encodes CASSPSGTRNQPQHF. The chain joins TRBV18 to TRBJ1-5; perhaps TRBD1 as D (6 bases). The germline CDR1 and CDR2 sequences are KGHSH and LQKENI. Trimming removed 2 bases at V and 2 bases at J, with 10 bases between. The CDR3 covers 15 residues. Combining the CDR3 with reference TRBV18 and TRBJ1-5 gives the whole variable domain NAGVMQNPRHLVRRRGQEARLRCSPMKGHSHVYWYRQLPEEGLKFMVYLQKENIIDESGMPKERFSAEFPKEGPSILRIQQVVRGDSAAYFCASSPSGTRNQPQHFGDGTRLSIL.

This clonotype showed up just once. The chain links TRBV4-1 to TRBJ2-1, with TRBD1 matching over 7 bases. The length of the CDR3 is 13 residues. The J segment lost 8 bases and the V segment lost 10 bases, leaving 11 bases of the junction unmatched. Germline V gives CDR1 MGHRA, CDR2 YSYEKL. The CDR3 reads CATIRDRDDEQFF. CDR3 coding DNA: TGCGCCACTATCCGGGACAGAGACGATGAGCAGTTCTTC.

This clonotype was detected a few times. The gene calls are TRBV20-1 and TRBJ2-5; maybe TRBD1 (5 bases). The CDR3 runs to 14 residues. The ends were cut back, 3 bases at V and 4 bases at J, with 15 bases in the middle. Germline-derived CDR1 and CDR2 are DFQATT and SNEGSKA (reference sequence). CDR3 in amino acids: CSASHRGFTETQYF. The DNA of the CDR3 is TGCAGTGCTAGTCATAGGGGTTTCACAGAGACCCAGTACTTC.

There are a few counts of this clonotype. The gene calls are TRBV29-1 and TRBJ2-1, with a possible D match to TRBD2 (6 bases). The J call may be in error: the DNA end matches TRBJ2-7 better. The CDR3 spans 14 residues. Germline CDR1 SQVTM, CDR2 ANQGSEA. The CDR3 bases are TGCAGCGTTGATGGCGGGGAGTCCTACAATGAGCAGTACTTC. This translates into CSVDGGESYNEQYF.